This T cell receptor (beta chain) was sequenced for a study of blood T cell repertoires in COVID-19 (dated by TCRdb to 2020 to 2022). Describing the broader study: Samples from collaborators originated in the United States, Italy and Spain and spanned both the acute and convalescent phases of COVID-19. The material from the prospective study consisted of cDNA or gDNA derived from T cells, B-cell-depleted T cells, or PBMCs. The dataset comprised deeply sampled blood TCRbeta repertoires from subjects exposed to, actively infected with, or recovered from COVID-19. The repertoires were released in a freely available public database intended as a resource for research on the immune response to SARS-CoV-2. The samples were drawn from two sources: the first 160 participants of the ongoing ImmuneRACE study, and some 1,300 subjects contributed by 6 global collaborators. Nearly every sample came with metadata listing a de-identified subject ID, COVID-19 status, age in years and sex. Where available, HLA class I and class II types were taken from metadata supplied by the sample provider and were not determined by assay-based typing. Broad study findings and their caveats: The amount of clinical and demographic metadata varied by source and participant and was provided uncurated.

TCRbeta CDR3 regions were amplified from genomic DNA by means of the immunoSEQ Assay, a bias-controlled multiplex PCR. In the original analysis: Within the assay, amplification of reference gene primers was used to estimate how many nucleated cells each sample contained. Sequence reads were collapsed and filtered to measure the absolute abundance of every unique TCRbeta CDR3 rearrangement. For each sample, productive Simpson clonality was calculated by taking the square root of Simpson's diversity index across productive rearrangements. Held by TCRdb, this immuneACCESS table contains in-frame sequences only and omits some clones. Under half of the omission traces to an unresolved V gene where checked; the cause of the rest is unknown. V and J calls and clone size come straight from that table; D and trimming were deduced from the DNA. The sample has over 100,000 clones on record, 82% of them singletons. 3.5% to 5.5% of the sample belongs to the ten largest clones.

This clone was observed a handful of times. The antigen it binds to is not known. Base qualities are not recorded, but no much larger clone differs from it by a single base. Whole blood was collected in K2EDTA tubes by collaborating institutions according to the institutions' own protocols. Collaborator samples were shipped for TCRbeta analysis as frozen whole blood, isolated PBMCs, or DNA extracted from either sample type. This clonotype was obtained from a woman between 70 and 85 years old with acute or convalescent COVID-19. Sequencing was performed on peripheral blood.

This receptor carries the CDR3 CAWSEQSNQPQHF. The DNA sequence is TGTGCCTGGAGTGAACAGAGCAATCAGCCCCAGCATTTT. This receptor chain uses TRBV30 and TRBJ1-5, with the D gene uncertain. The germline V gene (reference sequence) sets CDR1 to GTSNPN and CDR2 to SVGIG. There are 13 amino acids in the CDR3, from cysteine to phenylalanine inclusive. This entry keeps only the CDR3 DNA: 39 bases, framed from base 1. V is reduced by 1 base and J by 1 base, leaving a spacing of 5 bases between them.